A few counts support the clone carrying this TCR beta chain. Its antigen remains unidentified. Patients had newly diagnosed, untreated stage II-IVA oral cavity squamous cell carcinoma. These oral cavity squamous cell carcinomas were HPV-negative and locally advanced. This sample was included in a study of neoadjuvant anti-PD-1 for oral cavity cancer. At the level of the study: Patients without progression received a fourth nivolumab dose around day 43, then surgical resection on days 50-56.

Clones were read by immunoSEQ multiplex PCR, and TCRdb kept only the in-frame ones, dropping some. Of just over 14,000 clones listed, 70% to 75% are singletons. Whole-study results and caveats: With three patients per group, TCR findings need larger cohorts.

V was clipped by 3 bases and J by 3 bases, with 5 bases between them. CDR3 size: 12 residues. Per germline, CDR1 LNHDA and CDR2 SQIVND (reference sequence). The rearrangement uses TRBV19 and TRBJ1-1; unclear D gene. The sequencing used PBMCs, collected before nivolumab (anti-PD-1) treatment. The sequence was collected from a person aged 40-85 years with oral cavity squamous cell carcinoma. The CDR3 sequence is CASSMADTEAFF. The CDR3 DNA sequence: TGTGCCAGTAGTATGGCAGACACTGAAGCTTTCTTT.